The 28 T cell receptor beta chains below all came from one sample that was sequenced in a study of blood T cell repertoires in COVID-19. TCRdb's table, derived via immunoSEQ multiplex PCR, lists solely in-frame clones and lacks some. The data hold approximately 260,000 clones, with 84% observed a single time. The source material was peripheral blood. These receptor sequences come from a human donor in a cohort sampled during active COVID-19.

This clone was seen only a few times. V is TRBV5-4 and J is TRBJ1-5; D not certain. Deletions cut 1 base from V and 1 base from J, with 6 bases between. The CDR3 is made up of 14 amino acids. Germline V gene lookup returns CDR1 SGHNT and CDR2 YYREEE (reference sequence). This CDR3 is CASSLRGSNQPQHF. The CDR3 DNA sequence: TGTGCCAGCAGCTTGCGGGGAAGCAATCAGCCCCAGCATTTT.

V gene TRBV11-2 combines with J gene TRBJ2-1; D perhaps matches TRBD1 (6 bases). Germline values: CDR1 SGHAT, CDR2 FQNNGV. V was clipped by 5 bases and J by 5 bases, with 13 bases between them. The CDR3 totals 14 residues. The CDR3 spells CASSTLTGNNEQFF. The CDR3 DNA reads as TGTGCCAGCAGCACTTTGACAGGAAACAATGAGCAGTTCTTC.

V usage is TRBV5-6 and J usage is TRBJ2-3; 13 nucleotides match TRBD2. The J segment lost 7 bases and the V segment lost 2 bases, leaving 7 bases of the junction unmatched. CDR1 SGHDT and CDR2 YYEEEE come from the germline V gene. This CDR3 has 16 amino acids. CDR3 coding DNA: TGTGCCAGCAGCTTAAGGACTAGCGGGAGTCATAATACGCAGTATTTT. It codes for CASSLRTSGSHNTQYF.

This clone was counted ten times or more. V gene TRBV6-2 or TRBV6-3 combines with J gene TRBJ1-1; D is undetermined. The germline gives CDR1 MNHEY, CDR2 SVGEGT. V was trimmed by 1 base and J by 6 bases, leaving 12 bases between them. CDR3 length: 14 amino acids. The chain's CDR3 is CASSYLATRAEAFF. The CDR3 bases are TGTGCCAGCAGTTACTTAGCCACTCGGGCTGAAGCTTTCTTT.

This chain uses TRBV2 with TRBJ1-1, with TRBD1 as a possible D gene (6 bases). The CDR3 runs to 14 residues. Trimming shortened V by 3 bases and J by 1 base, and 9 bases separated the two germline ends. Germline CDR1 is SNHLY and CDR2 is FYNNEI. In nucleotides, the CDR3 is TGTGCCAGCAGTGAGGACAGCTGGAACACTGAAGCTTTCTTT. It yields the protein CASSEDSWNTEAFF.

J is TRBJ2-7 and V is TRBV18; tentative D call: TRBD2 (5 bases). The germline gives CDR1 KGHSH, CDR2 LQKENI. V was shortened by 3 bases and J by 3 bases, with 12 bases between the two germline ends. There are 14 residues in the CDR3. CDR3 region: CASSPSGLYYEQYF. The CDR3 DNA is TGTGCCAGCTCACCTTCTGGACTTTACTACGAGCAGTACTTC.

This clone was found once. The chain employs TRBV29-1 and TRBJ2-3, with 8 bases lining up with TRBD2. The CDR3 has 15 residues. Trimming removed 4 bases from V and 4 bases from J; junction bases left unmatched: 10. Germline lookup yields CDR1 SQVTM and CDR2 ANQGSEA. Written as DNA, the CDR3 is TGCAGCGTTGTTATCAGCGGGAGTGGCGCAGATACGCAGTATTTT. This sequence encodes CSVVISGSGADTQYF.

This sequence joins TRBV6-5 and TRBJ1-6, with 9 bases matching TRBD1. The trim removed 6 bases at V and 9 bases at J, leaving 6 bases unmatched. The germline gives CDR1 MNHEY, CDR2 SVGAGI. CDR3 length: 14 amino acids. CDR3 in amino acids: CASSRTGVTSPLHF. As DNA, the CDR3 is TGTGCCAGCAGCCGGACAGGGGTCACTTCACCCCTCCACTTT.

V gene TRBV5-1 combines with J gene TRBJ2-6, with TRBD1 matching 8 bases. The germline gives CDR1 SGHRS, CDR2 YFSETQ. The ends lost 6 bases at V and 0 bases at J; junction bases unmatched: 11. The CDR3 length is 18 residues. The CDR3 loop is CASNRLGQATSGANVLTF. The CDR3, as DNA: TGCGCCAGCAACAGACTGGGACAGGCGACCTCTGGGGCCAACGTCCTGACTTTC.

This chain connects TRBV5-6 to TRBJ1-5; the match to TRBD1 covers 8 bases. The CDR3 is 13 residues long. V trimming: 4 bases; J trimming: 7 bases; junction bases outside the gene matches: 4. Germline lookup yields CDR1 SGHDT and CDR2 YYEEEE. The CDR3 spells CASSRQGIQPQHF. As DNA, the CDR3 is TGTGCCAGCAGCCGACAGGGGATCCAGCCCCAGCATTTT. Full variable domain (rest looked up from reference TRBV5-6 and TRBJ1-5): DAGVTQSPTHLIKTRGQQVTLRCSPKSGHDTVSWYQQALGQGPQFIFQYYEEEERQRGNFPDRFSGHQFPNYSSELNVNALLLGDSALYLCASSRQGIQPQHFGDGTRLSIL.

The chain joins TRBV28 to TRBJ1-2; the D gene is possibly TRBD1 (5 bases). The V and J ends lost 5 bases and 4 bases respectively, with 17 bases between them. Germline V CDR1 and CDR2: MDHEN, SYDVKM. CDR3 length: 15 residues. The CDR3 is CASSEGGAIGYGYTF. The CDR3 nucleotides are TGTGCCAGCAGTGAAGGAGGGGCAATAGGCTATGGCTACACCTTC.

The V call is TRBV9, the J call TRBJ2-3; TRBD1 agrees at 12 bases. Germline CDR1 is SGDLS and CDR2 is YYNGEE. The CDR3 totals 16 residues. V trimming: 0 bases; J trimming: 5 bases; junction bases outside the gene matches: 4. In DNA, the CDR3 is TGTGCCAGCAGCGTAGGGGACAGGGGGCGAGGAGATACGCAGTATTTT. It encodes CASSVGDRGRGDTQYF. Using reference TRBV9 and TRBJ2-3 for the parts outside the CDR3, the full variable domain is DSGVTQTPKHLITATGQRVTLRCSPRSGDLSVYWYQQSLDQGLQFLIQYYNGEERAKGNILERFSAQQFPDLHSELNLSSLELGDSALYFCASSVGDRGRGDTQYFGPGTRLTVL.

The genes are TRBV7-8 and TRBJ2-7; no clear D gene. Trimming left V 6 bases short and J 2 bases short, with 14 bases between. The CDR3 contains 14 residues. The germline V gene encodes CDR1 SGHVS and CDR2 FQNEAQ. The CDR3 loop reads CASSPLRMAYEQYF. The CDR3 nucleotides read TGTGCCAGCAGTCCGCTCAGGATGGCCTACGAGCAGTACTTC. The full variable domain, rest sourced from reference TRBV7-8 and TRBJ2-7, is GAGVSQSPRYKVAKRGQDVALRCDPISGHVSLFWYQQALGQGPEFLTYFQNEAQLDKSGLPSDRFFAERPEGSVSTLKIQRTQQEDSAVYLCASSPLRMAYEQYFGPGTRLTVT.

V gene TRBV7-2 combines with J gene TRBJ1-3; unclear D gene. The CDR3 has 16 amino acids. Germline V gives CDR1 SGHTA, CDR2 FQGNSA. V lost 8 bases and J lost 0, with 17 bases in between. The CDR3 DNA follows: TGTGCCAGCTCCGAAGCAGCAGGTCTCTCTGGAAACACCATATATTTT. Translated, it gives CASSEAAGLSGNTIYF. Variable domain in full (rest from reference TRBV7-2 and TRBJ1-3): GAGVSQSPSNKVTEKGKDVELRCDPISGHTALYWYRQSLGQGLEFLIYFQGNSAPDKSGLPSDRFSAERTGGSVSTLTIQRTQQEDSAVYLCASSEAAGLSGNTIYFGEGSWLTVV.

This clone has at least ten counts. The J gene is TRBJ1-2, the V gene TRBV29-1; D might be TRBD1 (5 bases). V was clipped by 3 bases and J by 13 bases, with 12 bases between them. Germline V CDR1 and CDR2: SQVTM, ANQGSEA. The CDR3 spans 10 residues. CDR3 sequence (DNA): TGCAGCGTTGAGGCCAGGGAAAGCACCTTC. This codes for CSVEARESTF.

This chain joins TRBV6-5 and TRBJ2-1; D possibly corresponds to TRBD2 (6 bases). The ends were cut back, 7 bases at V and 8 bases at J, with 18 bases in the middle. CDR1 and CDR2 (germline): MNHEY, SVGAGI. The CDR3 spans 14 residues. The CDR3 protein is CASMGGTSWHEQFF. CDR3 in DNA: TGTGCCAGCATGGGCGGGACCTCTTGGCATGAGCAGTTCTTC.

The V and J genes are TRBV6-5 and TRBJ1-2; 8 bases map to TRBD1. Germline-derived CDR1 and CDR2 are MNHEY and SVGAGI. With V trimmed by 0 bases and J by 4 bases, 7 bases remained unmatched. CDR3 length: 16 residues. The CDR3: CASSYSSGGTGYGYTF. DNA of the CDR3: TGTGCCAGCAGTTACTCTTCCGGTGGGACAGGCTATGGCTACACCTTC.

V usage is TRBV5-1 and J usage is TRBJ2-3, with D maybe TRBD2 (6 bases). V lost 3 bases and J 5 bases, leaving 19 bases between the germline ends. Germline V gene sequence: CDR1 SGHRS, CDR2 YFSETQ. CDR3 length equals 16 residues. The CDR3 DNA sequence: TGCGCCAGCAGCTCGGGGTTACGGGAGTTCAGAGATACGCAGTATTTT. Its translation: CASSSGLREFRDTQYF.

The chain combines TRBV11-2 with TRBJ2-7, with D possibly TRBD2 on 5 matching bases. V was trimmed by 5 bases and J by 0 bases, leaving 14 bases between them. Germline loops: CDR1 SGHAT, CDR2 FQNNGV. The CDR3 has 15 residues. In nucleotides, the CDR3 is TGTGCCAGCAGCCCCCGGACGGGGAGCTCCTACGAGCAGTACTTC. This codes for CASSPRTGSSYEQYF.

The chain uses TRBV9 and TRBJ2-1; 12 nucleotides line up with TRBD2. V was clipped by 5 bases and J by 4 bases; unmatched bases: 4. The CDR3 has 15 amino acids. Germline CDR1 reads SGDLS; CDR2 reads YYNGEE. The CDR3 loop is CASSAGLAGYNEQFF. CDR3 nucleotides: TGTGCCAGCAGTGCCGGACTAGCGGGATACAATGAGCAGTTCTTC.

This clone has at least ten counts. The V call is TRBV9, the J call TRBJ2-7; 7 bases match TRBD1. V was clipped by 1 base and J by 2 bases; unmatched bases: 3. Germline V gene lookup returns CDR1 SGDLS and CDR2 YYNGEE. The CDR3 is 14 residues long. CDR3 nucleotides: TGTGCCAGCAGCGTAACAGGGGACCCCTACGAGCAGTACTTC. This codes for CASSVTGDPYEQYF.

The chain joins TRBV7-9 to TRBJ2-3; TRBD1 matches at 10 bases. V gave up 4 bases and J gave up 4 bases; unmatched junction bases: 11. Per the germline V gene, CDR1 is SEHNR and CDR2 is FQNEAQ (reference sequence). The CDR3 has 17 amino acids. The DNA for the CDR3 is TGTGCCAGCAGCTCTATATTGGGACAGGGGCGGGCAGATACGCAGTATTTT. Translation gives CASSSILGQGRADTQYF.

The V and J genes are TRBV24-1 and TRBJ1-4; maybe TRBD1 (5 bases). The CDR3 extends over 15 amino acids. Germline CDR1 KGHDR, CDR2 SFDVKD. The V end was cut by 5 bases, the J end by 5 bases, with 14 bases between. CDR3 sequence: CATSGGPAGNEKLFF. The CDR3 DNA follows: TGTGCCACCAGTGGGGGCCCCGCGGGGAATGAAAAACTGTTTTTT.

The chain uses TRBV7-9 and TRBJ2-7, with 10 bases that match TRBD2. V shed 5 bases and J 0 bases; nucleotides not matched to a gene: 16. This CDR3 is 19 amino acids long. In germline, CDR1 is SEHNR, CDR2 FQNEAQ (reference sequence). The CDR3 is CASSQRTSGGGGLSYEQYF. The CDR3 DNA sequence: TGTGCCAGCAGCCAGAGGACTAGCGGTGGAGGGGGCCTCTCCTACGAGCAGTACTTC.

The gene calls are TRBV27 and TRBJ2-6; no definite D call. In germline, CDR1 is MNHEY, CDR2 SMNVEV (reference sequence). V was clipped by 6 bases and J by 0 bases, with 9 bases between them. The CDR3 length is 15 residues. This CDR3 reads CASRPWASGANVLTF. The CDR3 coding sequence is TGTGCCAGCAGGCCCTGGGCCTCTGGGGCCAACGTCCTGACTTTC.

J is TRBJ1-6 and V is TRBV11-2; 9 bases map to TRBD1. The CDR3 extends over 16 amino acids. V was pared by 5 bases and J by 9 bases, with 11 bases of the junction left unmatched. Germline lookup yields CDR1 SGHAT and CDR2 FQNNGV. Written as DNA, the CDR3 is TGTGCCAGCAGCCAAGACGGGACAGGGTCAGGTTCACCCCTCCACTTT. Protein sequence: CASSQDGTGSGSPLHF.

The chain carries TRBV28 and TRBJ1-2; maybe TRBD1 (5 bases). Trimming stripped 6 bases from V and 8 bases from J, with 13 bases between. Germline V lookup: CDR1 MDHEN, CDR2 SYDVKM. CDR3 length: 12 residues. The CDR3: CASRVDSSGYTF. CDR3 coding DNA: TGTGCCAGCAGAGTCGACAGCTCCGGCTACACCTTC.

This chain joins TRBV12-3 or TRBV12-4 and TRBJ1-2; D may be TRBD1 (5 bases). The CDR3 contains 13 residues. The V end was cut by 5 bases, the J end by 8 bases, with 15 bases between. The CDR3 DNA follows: TGTGCCAGCAGTCGGATCCGGCAGGGAGGCTACACCTTC. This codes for CASSRIRQGGYTF.